The clone carrying this T cell receptor (beta chain) was recorded once. Its target is not known. The sample providers were healthy Caucasian people from Russia, aged about 6 to 100. Each individual donor underwent a draw of about 9.1 milliliters of peripheral blood. Primed by a sample-barcoded 5' primer and a J-beta primer mix, a second PCR proceeded for about 7 to 12 cycles. A template-switch adaptor containing 12 random nucleotides labeled each cDNA molecule. MiXCR, applied by TCRdb to the 5' RACE reads, yields one record per CDR3 protein. The top ten hold about 32% of the sample, which has around 650,000 distinct CDR3 sequences, over 40% seen once. The sample is drawn from a study of blood T cells in healthy people across ages. Study findings and constraints: Versus aged donors, long-lived donors had higher diversity and more naive CD4+ cells.

The CDR3 extends over 14 amino acids. V lost 2 bases to trimming and J lost 3 bases; unmatched junction nucleotides: 4. The germline V gene encodes CDR1 ENHRY and CDR2 SYGVKD. Sequenced sample: blood. This clonotype was sampled from an elderly man in good health. The chain employs TRBV10-3 and TRBJ2-7; 7 bases agree with TRBD2. The CDR3 DNA follows: TGTGCCATCAGTGAGGAGCCTAGCGGCTACGAGCAGTACTTC. As protein: CAISEEPSGYEQYF.